This T cell receptor beta chain is drawn from a study of T cell repertoires in cytomegalovirus infection. On the study more broadly: It was the public TCR beta signatures that indicated both CMV infection and matching HLA type.

General study points: People with CMV and the relevant HLA were identified by cumulative public TCR beta family frequency.

The germline gives CDR1 DFQATT, CDR2 SNEGSKA (reference sequence). With 1 base removed from V and 6 bases from J, the gap between germline ends came to 7 bases. The CDR3 length is 12 residues. In this sample, this clonotype turned up a few times. The antigen is not known. TCRdb redid the calling of the reads with MiXCR, one entry per CDR3 protein. This sample has a few hundred thousand distinct CDR3 sequences, with roughly 15% found just once. This clonotype was sampled from a human donor in good health (CMV status not recorded). Some clones in this sample may be carry-over from other donors' samples. The chain has TRBV20-1 and TRBJ2-1; D not resolved. Source material: PBMCs. CDR3 residues: CSARVKGNEQFF. The CDR3 nucleotides read TGCAGTGCTAGAGTTAAGGGCAATGAGCAGTTCTTC.